Reported below is one T cell receptor (beta chain). These data originate in a study of blood T cell repertoires in COVID-19. Method: immunoSEQ multiplex PCR; TCRdb's copy keeps in-frame clones and lacks some. The table has around 220,000 clones, roughly 82% seen once. Source material: peripheral blood. This TCR derives from a woman of 80 years or more with active or convalescent COVID-19.

As DNA, the CDR3 is TGTGCCAGTAGTCTCGGGACAGGGAACTATGGCTACACCTTC. Translated: CASSLGTGNYGYTF. The gene calls are TRBV19 and TRBJ1-2; 9 bases map to TRBD1. After removal of 5 bases from V and 2 bases from J, the junction contained 3 bases not matched to a gene. The CDR3 is 14 amino acids. The V gene's germline CDR1 is LNHDA and CDR2 SQIVND (reference sequence).